This TCR beta chain stems from a study of T cells in Graves' hyperthyroidism and ophthalmopathy. RNA transcripts provided the source from which TCR beta CDR3 regions were amplified. RT-PCR in the first round (using the HTBI primer set) targeted the TCR CDR3. MiXCR was run by TCRdb on the multiplex PCR reads, yielding one entry per CDR3 protein. The data contain nearly 750,000 distinct CDR3 sequences, roughly 32% of them seen just once; the ten biggest clones take up about a third. Lactation, pregnancy, other autoimmune disease or uncontrolled infection led to exclusion of patients. Based on clinical symptoms, serum thyroxine and TRAb, thyroid ultrasound and orbital computed tomography, diagnoses were reached. V shed 4 bases, J shed 0 bases, and the junction held 4 bases outside the gene matches. The length of the CDR3 is 16 residues. Germline loops: CDR1 SGDLS, CDR2 YYNGEE.

The chain is built from TRBV9 and TRBJ2-5, with TRBD2 identical over 12 bases. The sequence came from a woman aged 40 to 50 with Graves' hyperthyroidism. The sequenced material came from blood. CDR3 sequence: CASSSRTSGNQETQYF. For the CDR3, the DNA is TGTGCCAGCAGCTCCCGGACTAGCGGGAACCAAGAGACCCAGTACTTC.